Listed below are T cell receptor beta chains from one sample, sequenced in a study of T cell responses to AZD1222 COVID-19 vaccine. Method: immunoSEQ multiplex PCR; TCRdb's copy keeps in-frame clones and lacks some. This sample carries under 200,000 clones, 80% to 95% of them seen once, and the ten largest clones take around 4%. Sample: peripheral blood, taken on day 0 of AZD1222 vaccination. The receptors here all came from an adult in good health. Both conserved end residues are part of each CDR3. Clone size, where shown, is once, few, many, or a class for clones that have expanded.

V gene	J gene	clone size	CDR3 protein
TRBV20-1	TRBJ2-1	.	CSASPSGLVGEQFF
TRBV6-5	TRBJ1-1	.	CASSSHGPWEAFF
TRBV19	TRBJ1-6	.	CASSMNSPLHF
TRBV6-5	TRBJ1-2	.	CASRRTQYGYTF
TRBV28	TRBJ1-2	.	CASTSGRGTYGYTF
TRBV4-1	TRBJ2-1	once	CASSRGLAPGFNEQFF
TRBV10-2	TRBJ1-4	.	CASRNQGRPPEKLFF
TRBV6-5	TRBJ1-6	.	CASSYRPGLSSPLHF
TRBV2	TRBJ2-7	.	CASRLAGPAEQYF
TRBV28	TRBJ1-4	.	CASIFAPQGAYEKLFF
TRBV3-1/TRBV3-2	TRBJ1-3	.	CASSHYRVGSNTIYF
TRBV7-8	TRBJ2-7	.	CASSPRGMAGIYYEQYF
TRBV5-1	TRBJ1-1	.	CASSLAGDTEAFF
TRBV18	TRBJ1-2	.	CASSPPLNYGYTF
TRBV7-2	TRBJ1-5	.	CASSSQTSRNQPQHF
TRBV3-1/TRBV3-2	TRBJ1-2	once	CASSQVDRDPGYTF
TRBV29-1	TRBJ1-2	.	CSVERPGNYGYTF
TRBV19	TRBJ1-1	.	CASSWQGTTEAFF
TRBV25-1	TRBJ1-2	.	CASSESGYGYTF
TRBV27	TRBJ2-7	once	CASSLSRGPHYEQYF
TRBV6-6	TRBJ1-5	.	CASSRSQGLQNSNQPQHF
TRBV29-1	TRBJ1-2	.	CSVVPAGGLANYGYTF
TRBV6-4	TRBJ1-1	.	CASSAEPGASEAFF
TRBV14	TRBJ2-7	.	CASSRPRASPEQYF
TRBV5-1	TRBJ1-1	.	CASSLAVSGTEAFF
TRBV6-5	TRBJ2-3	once	CASRRQARPTDTQYF
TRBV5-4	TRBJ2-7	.	CASRIFGLAAYEQYF
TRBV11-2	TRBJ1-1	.	CASSLVRAVGTEAFF
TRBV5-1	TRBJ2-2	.	CASATGHTNTGELFF
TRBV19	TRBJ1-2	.	CASSIVSTTNYGYTF
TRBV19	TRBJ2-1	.	CASSIDESSYNEQFF
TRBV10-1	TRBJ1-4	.	CASSGRGNEKLFF
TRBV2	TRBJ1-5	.	CASSPPVRVNQPQHF
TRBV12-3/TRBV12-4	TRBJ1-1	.	CASSLGQFAAFF
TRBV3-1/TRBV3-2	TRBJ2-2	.	CASSRTPHTGELFF
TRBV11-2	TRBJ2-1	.	CASSLAPPTRADYNGEQFF
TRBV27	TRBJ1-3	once	CASRSYRGPIYF